This T cell receptor (beta chain) was captured by sequencing in a study of blood T cell repertoires in COVID-19. Whole-study context: Collection of acute and convalescent COVID-19 samples took place in the United States, Italy and Spain. T cells, B-cell-depleted T cells, or PBMCs supplied cDNA or gDNA.

In the original processing: Amplifying reference gene primers gave estimates of nucleated cell counts. Sequencing was performed with immunoSEQ multiplex PCR; in TCRdb, only in-frame clones are kept and a portion is missing. That table gives V, J and clone size, and the DNA gave D and trimming. This sample carries some 120,000 clones, roughly 80% of them seen once, and the ten largest clones take roughly 5.5%. There are a few counts of this clone. The sequenced sample was peripheral blood. The source of this sequence is a man in his 60s with acute or convalescent COVID-19.

The CDR3 here is CAWSVIEGAGQYF. The CDR3 DNA is TGTGCCTGGAGTGTAATTGAGGGGGCCGGGCAGTACTTC. This chain uses TRBV30 with TRBJ2-7; TRBD1 matches 7 bases. The CDR3 contains 13 residues. The trim removed 0 bases at V and 9 bases at J, leaving 8 bases unmatched. Germline CDR1 reads GTSNPN; CDR2 reads SVGIG (reference sequence).